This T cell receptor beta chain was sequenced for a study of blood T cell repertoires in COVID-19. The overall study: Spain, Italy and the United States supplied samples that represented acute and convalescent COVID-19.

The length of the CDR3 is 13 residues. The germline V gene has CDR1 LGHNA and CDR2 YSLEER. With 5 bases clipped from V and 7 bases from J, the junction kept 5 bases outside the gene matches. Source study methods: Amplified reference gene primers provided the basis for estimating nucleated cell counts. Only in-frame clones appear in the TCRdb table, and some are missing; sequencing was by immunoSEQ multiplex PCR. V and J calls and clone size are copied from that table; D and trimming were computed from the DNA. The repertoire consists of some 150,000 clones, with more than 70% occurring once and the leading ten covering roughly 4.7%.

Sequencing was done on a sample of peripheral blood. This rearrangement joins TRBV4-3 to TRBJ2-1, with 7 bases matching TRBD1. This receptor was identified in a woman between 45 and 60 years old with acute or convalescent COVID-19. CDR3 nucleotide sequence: TGCGCCAGCAGCGTACAGGACAGGAATGAGCAGTTCTTC. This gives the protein CASSVQDRNEQFF.